This entry lists 6 T cell receptor beta chains sequenced from one sample in a study of blood T cell repertoires in COVID-19. Sequencing used immunoSEQ multiplex PCR; TCRdb keeps in-frame clones, though not all of them. The table has under 250,000 clones, 65% to 90% seen once. Sequencing was done on a sample of PBMCs or T cells enriched from blood (not recorded which). These TCRs come from a woman aged 45-59 years with acute COVID-19.

The gene calls are TRBV28 and TRBJ2-3; TRBD1 matches at 10 bases. The CDR3 has 15 amino acids. The ends lost 2 bases at V and 7 bases at J; junction bases unmatched: 6. In germline, CDR1 is MDHEN, CDR2 SYDVKM. The chain's CDR3 is CASSLLADRGNTQYF. In DNA, the CDR3 is TGTGCCAGCAGTTTACTCGCGGACAGGGGGAATACGCAGTATTTT.

The rearrangement uses TRBV6-2 or TRBV6-3 and TRBJ2-3, with TRBD2 as a possible D gene (6 bases). There are 18 residues in the CDR3. Germline V CDR1 and CDR2: MNHEY, SVGEGT. Trimming removed 0 bases at V and 2 bases at J, with 18 bases between. The CDR3 DNA is TGTGCCAGCAGTTACTCGAGTACGAGCGGGCAGATCACAGATACGCAGTATTTT. Protein sequence: CASSYSSTSGQITDTQYF.

The V gene is TRBV14, the J gene TRBJ1-2, with 7 bases aligning to TRBD1. Germline-derived CDR1 and CDR2 are SGHDN and FVKESK. This CDR3 has 13 amino acids. V was pared by 6 bases and J by 4 bases, with 5 bases of the junction left unmatched. In DNA form, the CDR3 reads TGTGCCAGCAGTTCCGGGACAGCCTATGGCTACACCTTC. Protein: CASSSGTAYGYTF.

Here the CDR3 reads CATSREDSTIYGYTF. As DNA, the CDR3 is TGTGCCACCAGCAGAGAAGACAGTACCATCTATGGCTACACCTTC. This chain uses TRBV15 with TRBJ1-2; a weak D match, TRBD1 (5 bases). Germline V gene lookup returns CDR1 LNHNV and CDR2 YYDKDF (reference sequence). V was clipped by 0 bases and J by 4 bases, with 12 bases between them. This CDR3 is 15 amino acids long.

V is TRBV2 and J is TRBJ1-2; 8 nucleotides align to TRBD1. This CDR3 contains 13 residues. V trimming: 5 bases; J trimming: 7 bases; junction bases outside the gene matches: 6. In germline, CDR1 is SNHLY, CDR2 FYNNEI. The CDR3 here is CASSPGGRPGYTF. The CDR3 nucleotides read TGTGCCAGCAGTCCAGGGGGCAGGCCTGGCTACACCTTC. The full variable domain, completed using reference TRBV2 and TRBJ1-2, is EPEVTQTPSHQVTQMGQEVILRCVPISNHLYFYWYRQILGQKVEFLVSFYNNEISEKSEIFDDQFSVERPDGSNFTLKIRSTKLEDSAMYFCASSPGGRPGYTFGSGTRLTVV.

The rearrangement uses TRBV5-4 and TRBJ2-5, with 8 bases identical to TRBD1. CDR3 length equals 13 residues. With V trimmed by 4 bases and J by 5 bases, 4 bases remained unmatched. From germline, CDR1 is SGHNT and CDR2 YYREEE (reference sequence). The DNA of the CDR3 is TGTGCCAGCAGCCGACAGGGGCCGGAGACCCAGTACTTC. Translated: CASSRQGPETQYF.